This TCR beta chain was profiled in a study of blood T cell repertoires in COVID-19. Study context: PBMCs, B-cell-depleted T cells, or T cells provided the cDNA or gDNA that made up the material.

The method was immunoSEQ multiplex PCR; TCRdb's version includes in-frame clones alone and lacks a portion of them. The data hold roughly 250,000 clones, with 79% observed a single time. This CDR3 has 14 residues. CDR1 and CDR2 (germline): MGHDK, SYGVNS. With 6 bases removed from V and 7 bases from J, the gap between germline ends came to 15 bases. The genes are TRBV25-1 and TRBJ1-4; tentative D call: TRBD1 (6 bases). This clonotype originated in a middle-aged woman with active or convalescent COVID-19. Sequences were obtained from peripheral blood. CDR3 nucleotides: TGTGCCAGCAGGGTTCCCGGCAGGGGTGAAAAACTGTTTTTT. Its protein is CASRVPGRGEKLFF.